This T cell receptor (beta chain) was obtained from a study of cytomegalovirus exposure and HLA in healthy donors (dated by TCRdb to 2015 to 2018). About the investigation overall: An earlier analysis of approximately 640 of the donors reported roughly 270 Gb of sequence data and 120 million or so unique TCR beta sequences from 150 million to 200 million T cells. An early release covering about 600 HLA-typed donors comprised about 300 gigabases of sequencing data and some 79 million unique TCR sequences. The study aimed to test whether signatures of past pathogen exposure could be identified by cataloging public T cell receptors. The study used immunosequencing to profile the T cell repertoires of some 600 subjects and linked those repertoires to cytomegalovirus serostatus. Genome-wide SNP genotypes for about 55% of the roughly 670 donors were used in a later genetic analysis, which treated that subset as a discovery cohort. Typing coverage differed by locus: A, B, C, DRB1 and DQB1 were typed in roughly 620-630 donors, DQA1 in approximately 520, DPA1 in around 580, and DPB1 in 450 to 480. In the later analysis, no new phenotypic data were used to find candidate immune exposures; instead, reliance was placed on TCR beta sequences and their occurrence across donors. On average, about 240,000 unique TCR beta nucleotide sequences were sequenced per donor among some 430 genotyped donors of the cohort, with about 17% of those sequences being non-productive. An earlier analysis of 587 of the donors applied high-throughput TCR beta sequencing to assess whether each TCR beta V gene segment acted as functional or pseudogenic. Donor age, sex, ethnicity and CMV serostatus were compiled together with the repertoire data. Among the roughly 390 genotyped donors, under 90% belonged to the genetic ancestry cluster associated with self-reported Caucasian donors. All discovery cohort repertoires had been generated on a single sequencing platform. Class I and class II HLA loci were covered by the typing at four-digit resolution. A separate validation cohort of approximately 120 different subjects was used in addition to the approximately 700-subject first cohort. In a later analysis, previously published TCR beta repertoires from fewer than 750 donors were re-analyzed and high-resolution HLA genotyping was added so that TCR occurrence patterns could be studied. Because of strong linkage in the cohort, roughly five DR-DQ haplotypes were treated as single units for association and clustering. To predict cytomegalovirus infection status, the study combined high-throughput TCR immunosequencing, statistical association of individual TCRs with disease status, and machine learning. Results and caveats for the whole study, not just this receptor: The study listed 164 TCR beta chains as associated with cytomegalovirus. The cohort was sequenced for TCR beta chains only, and without alpha or paired-chain data the features that could be detected were limited. In a later analysis, about 16,000 TCR beta sequences were associated with specific HLA alleles at a false discovery rate of 0.05. The sequencing pipeline was judged likely to have produced a cluster of highly shared sequence variants as a technical artifact. Assigning TCR associations to individual alleles was difficult when HLA alleles, especially DR and DQ, strongly co-occurred. A few of the identified cytomegalovirus-associated TCR beta chains were confirmed in vitro to be specific for cytomegalovirus antigens. In a later analysis, the rate of TCR association differed among HLA loci, with DRB1 alleles having the most associated TCRs and HLA-C alleles having the fewest. The only immune exposure information available for the cohort was CMV serostatus. A later analysis reported that several top co-occurrence clusters appeared linked to parvovirus B19, influenza, CMV and Epstein-Barr virus. In both the original and validation cohorts, the classifier was reported to diagnose cytomegalovirus status with high specificity and sensitivity. Because some donors lacked HLA typing at each locus, the association tests relied only on the typed subset. A later genetic analysis associated a missense DCLRE1C variant with V-gene and J-gene trimming of TCR beta chains, and an independent cohort replicated the association. Most TCR sequences were seen in very few donors, while some public TCRs were found in many individuals. According to a later analysis, most CMV-associated TCR beta chains appeared to be HLA-restricted, and the HLA associations seemed to be driven largely by CMV exposure. Some IMGT-functional V segments, including TRBV6-2 and TRBV6-3, could not be told apart with the 87-base-pair reads, so those segments were excluded. In an earlier analysis of roughly 560 of the donors, most TCR beta V segments were observed in productive rearrangements about 87% or about 30% of the time, broadly matching IMGT annotations. The authors suggested that the approach could potentially be extended to other disease states and immunological phenotypes. The earlier analysis of a few hundred of the donors excluded over 15 rarely observed V segments, including chromosome 9 orphons, because counts were too low. A further reported finding was that TCR beta sequences accurately predicted the HLA-A and HLA-B alleles for most subjects in the first cohort. In a later genetic analysis, fewer N-insertions in productive TCRs were reported among donors in an Asian-associated ancestry cluster than the roughly 700-donor mean. Correlated functional status among segregating V segments might be attributable to linkage disequilibrium, but an unknown experimental factor could not be ruled out. Sequencing depth was assumed to be roughly uniform across donors in the presence/absence analyses, though that assumption may not hold. A later analysis found that HLA-associated TCR beta chains were more clonally expanded and had lower generation probabilities than equally common non-associated chains.

The method was the immunoSEQ multiplex PCR assay. For the multiplex PCR, a mixture combining 60 forward primers for TCR Vbeta segments and 13 reverse primers for TCR Jbeta segments was used. Amplification of the CDR3 region of rearranged TCR beta genes was performed with a multiplex PCR assay on genomic DNA. Amplified TCR beta libraries were sequenced as 87-base-pair reads on the Illumina HiSeq System. In the source study's methods: A later analysis counted about 80 million unique TCR beta chains across the 600 to 850 repertoires, and 10 million to 12 million of these chains were shared by at least two donors. A nearest-neighbor algorithm error-corrected the raw reads and collapsed the reads into unique sequences, merging closely related sequences to remove PCR and sequencing errors. V, D and J gene segments were assigned by aligning CDR3 sequences to IMGT reference sequences. For a sequence to be retained, a match of at least six nucleotides to both a V gene segment and a J gene segment was required. Rearrangements were called productive when the CDR3 lacked stop codons and stayed in frame with V and J; all others were non-productive. CDR3 was defined by IMGT convention, running from the second conserved V-encoded cysteine to the conserved J-encoded phenylalanine. The earlier analysis of fewer than 700 of the donors excluded sequences that lacked an unambiguous match to a single V gene segment. In an earlier analysis of approximately 590 of the donors, a V segment was called functional when productive rearrangements were above 56.7%, and segregating when the standard deviation between donors exceeded 5%. A statistical classification framework was developed to diagnose cytomegalovirus status using the catalog of TCR beta chain sequences. In a later analysis, V and J genes were assigned by comparing TCR nucleotide sequences against IMGT/GENE-DB human TR gene sequences. In a later analysis, CDR3 sequences and most-parsimonious VDJ recombination scenarios were assigned using the TCRdist pipeline. In a later analysis, each TCR beta chain was defined by its CDR3 amino acid sequence together with its V-gene family, and reads lacking a unique V-gene family were excluded. In a later analysis, around 650 highly shared, low-generation-probability nucleotide sequences were removed to address suspected cross-contamination and a sequencing artifact. In a later analysis, a clonal expansion index was calculated for each public chain from normalized within-repertoire ranks of inferred template counts. In a later analysis, generation probabilities were computed using a VDJ recombination model fitted to out-of-frame rearrangements, and the results were checked against IGoR. In a later analysis, hypergeometric tests were used to score TCR-TCR, TCR-HLA and TCR-CMV co-occurrence, with a repertoire-size bias correction applied to TCR pairs. A later analysis estimated false discovery rates by permuting HLA or CMV assignments 20 times. In a later analysis, co-occurring TCRs were grouped with DBSCAN, and TCRdist sequence similarity was added when clustering was performed within HLA-allele-positive subsets. Co-occurrence clustering excluded repertoires with fewer than 30,000 or more than 120,000 public chains, plus five with anomalous nucleotide sharing. Drawn from immuneACCESS, this table holds only the in-frame rearrangements with V and J called that TCRdb kept. Clones are partly lost; checked studies trace under half to an unresolved V gene and leave the rest unexplained. V and J calls and clone size are those listed in that table; D and trimming were worked out from the DNA. The sample records 170,000 or so clones, roughly 87% of which are singletons. The ten largest clones add up to 1.5% to 2% of the sample.

For this clone: The clone's antigen remains unknown. Base qualities are not recorded, but no much larger clone differs from it by a single base.

Germline trimming: 0 bases from V, 0 bases from J; junction bases outside gene matches: 7. The CDR3 runs 19 residues from the cysteine to the phenylalanine. The CDR3 DNA has 57 bases and is translated from base 1. The germline V gene specifies SGHDN as CDR1 and FVKESK as CDR2. In total, fewer than 750 healthy bone marrow donors made up the cohort. All cohort members were sampled while nominally healthy, although unrecorded immune exposures were likely present. The donor tested CMV seronegative and was one of the 352 seronegative cohort members. A peripheral blood sample was collected from each donor, and TCR beta sequencing was performed on peripheral blood mononuclear cells. Genomic DNA extraction from the blood cell samples was performed with the Qiagen DNeasy Blood Extraction Kit.

This receptor was taken from a man aged 50-60 years in good health and CMV-seronegative. The sample was PBMCs. The chain employs TRBV14 and TRBJ2-3, with 12 bases aligning to TRBD2. This receptor has the CDR3 CASSQDLAGGPISTDTQYF. The sequence in DNA is TGTGCCAGCAGCCAAGATCTAGCGGGAGGGCCTATTAGCACAGATACGCAGTATTTT.